The sequence of this T cell receptor (beta chain) was determined in a study of OX40 agonist ivuxolimab in advanced cancers. Study information: Those enrolled were approximately 78% male, with a mean age of about 66 years and ages from about 20 to 85.

CDR3 length equals 17 residues. V lost 2 bases, J lost 0 bases, and 14 bases lay in between. Germline V gene lookup returns CDR1 MDHEN and CDR2 SYDVKM. Profiling relied on immunoSEQ multiplex PCR, and the TCRdb table lists in-frame clones only, not all of them. The sample has approximately 72,000 clones, 80% to 90% seen once. The study, taken as a whole, reports: Some nonresponders additionally presented with little normalized T-cell clonal expansion.

Concerning this clone: The antigen is unknown.

This rearrangement joins TRBV28 to TRBJ2-4; a possible D gene is TRBD2 (5 bases). The source of this sequence is an adult with an advanced solid tumor such as melanoma, head and neck, liver or kidney cancer. The specimen was CD4+ or CD8+ T cells sorted from blood, collected in a trial of the OX40 agonist ivuxolimab. Here the CDR3 reads CASSLQTPSGAKNIQYF. In DNA form, the CDR3 reads TGTGCCAGCAGTTTACAGACCCCAAGCGGAGCCAAAAACATTCAGTACTTC.